This T cell receptor (beta chain) originates from a study of blood T cell repertoires in COVID-19 (dated by TCRdb to 2018 to 2021). The study in broad terms: Collaborator samples came from the United States, Italy and Spain and covered acute and convalescent phases of COVID-19. Deeply sampled blood TCRbeta repertoires from subjects exposed to, actively infected with, or recovered from COVID-19 were included in the dataset. The material from the prospective study consisted of cDNA or gDNA derived from T cells, B-cell-depleted T cells, or PBMCs. The sample metadata nearly always contained a de-identified subject ID, COVID-19 status, age in years and sex. The repertoires were made available in a free public database intended to serve as a resource for research on the immune response to SARS-CoV-2. The samples were drawn from two sources: the first 160 participants of the ongoing ImmuneRACE study, and 1,200 or so subjects contributed by 6 global collaborators. Where available, HLA class I and class II types were taken from metadata supplied by the sample provider and were not determined by assay-based typing.

The CDR3 goes from the cysteine to the phenylalanine over 13 residues. Only the CDR3 portion is preserved as DNA: 39 bases, with reading frame beginning at the first base. The germline V gene (reference sequence) sets CDR1 to SGHNT and CDR2 to YYREEE. The junction shows trimming of 4 bases on V and 6 bases on J, plus 11 bases between the germline ends. Participants in the prospective study were enrolled through a virtual design, were aged about 18 to 100 years, and lived in approximately 24 United States geographic areas. In the prospective study, cohorts were assigned on the basis of participant-reported clinical history obtained from a screening survey and a study questionnaire. ImmuneRACE Cohort 3 recovered participants were defined by two consecutive negative NP/OP PCR tests, healthcare professional clearance, or symptom resolution. In the prospective study, whole blood, serum and a nasopharyngeal or oropharyngeal swab were collected from each participant by mobile phlebotomists. Additional blood draws and questionnaires over a roughly two-month period could optionally be provided by prospective study participants. Before DNA extraction, prospective study blood samples were shipped either frozen or at room temperature.

On this clone itself: The antigen it recognizes is unknown. No base quality values were provided; no much bigger clone lies one nucleotide off.

TCRbeta CDR3 regions were amplified from genomic DNA by means of the immunoSEQ Assay, a bias-controlled multiplex PCR. For the original study's pipeline: The number of nucleated cells in each sample was estimated from the amplification of reference gene primers within the assay. To quantify the absolute abundance of each unique TCRbeta CDR3 rearrangement, sequence reads were collapsed and filtered. For each sample, productive Simpson clonality was calculated as the square root of Simpson's diversity index across productive rearrangements. Sourced from immuneACCESS, this table was stored by TCRdb with only in-frame sequences that have V and J called. A share of the clones is absent; for the studies checked, an unresolved V gene accounts for under half, and the remainder has no known explanation. V and J calls and clone size are given by that table; D and trimming were obtained from the DNA. The sample includes around 300,000 clones, with around 91% observed a single time. Under 2.5% of the sample goes to the ten largest clones.

General findings and caveats noted by the study authors: Clinical and demographic metadata were provided uncurated, with the amount varying by source and participant.

The chain joins TRBV5-4 to TRBJ2-1, with an unclear D gene assignment. The receptor was derived from a woman aged 18-29 years who had recovered from COVID-19. Sequencing was done on a sample of PBMCs or T cells enriched from blood (not recorded which). The bases are TGTGCCAGCAGCGGTGGCCGAAGCAATGAGCAGTTCTTC. Translated, it gives CASSGGRSNEQFF.